This TCR beta chain originates from a study of T cell repertoires in enteric fever (dated by TCRdb to the late 2010s). Context from the whole study: Using volunteers experimentally challenged with Salmonella Typhi or Paratyphi A, the study rebuilt the Salmonella-specific repertoire of circulating effector CD4+ T cells. Mass cytometry was used to identify circulating effector CD4+ T cells responding to Salmonella infection. T cell staining, including ex vivo staining, was performed with tetramers loaded with CdtB(105-125) peptide variants (SP110Y, ST110H). In the study, T cell receptor sequencing was integrated with live fluorescence barcoding, mass cytometry and unbiased single-cell cloning.

TCRdb lists the instrument as Illumina MiSeq. TCRdb trimmed the raw reads at Q25, called clones with MiXCR and kept productive beta chains. Rows with one shared CDR3 protein collapse into an entry with the most common genes and DNA. For this sample the table gives fewer than 2,000 distinct CDR3 sequences, of which 30% to 40% were detected only once. The ten largest clones take up around a sixth of the sample. By share, this clonotype ranks as hyperexpanded (1% or more). Its specific antigen is unknown. The sample holds no much larger clone one base away, and base qualities are not on file. General findings and caveats noted by the study authors: S. Typhi- and S. Paratyphi A-specific immunodominant T cell antigens were identified as HlyE and CdtB, respectively. Among the expanded clonotypes were cross-reactive responses to distantly related Salmonella serovars as well as clones that recognized antigens unique to S. Typhi or S. Paratyphi A. The accumulation of T cells that did not cross-react between serovars appeared to be driven by single amino acid variations in CdtB and PhoN, the immunodominant proteins.

The germline V gene (reference sequence) gives CDR1 as SEHNR and CDR2 as FQNEAQ. At the junction V is shortened by 3 bases and J by 6 bases, with 9 bases in between. The CDR3 measures 12 amino acids from cysteine to phenylalanine. Only the CDR3 region is kept as DNA, spanning 36 bases read in frame from base 1. The receptor was isolated from a human donor with Salmonella enteric fever, either typhoid or paratyphoid (not recorded which). Material for sequencing was CCR7- CD38- CD4+ T cells from PBMCs. The V gene is TRBV7-9 and the J gene is TRBJ2-7, with a tentative D gene TRBD2 over 6 matching bases. For the CDR3, the sequence is CASSLDYREQYF. The DNA is TGTGCCAGCAGCTTGGACTATCGCGAGCAGTACTTC. The full variable domain, with segments outside the CDR3 supplied by the reference TRBV7-9 and TRBJ2-7 proteins, appears as DTGVSQNPRHKITKRGQNVTFRCDPISEHNRLYWYRQTLGQGPEFLTYFQNEAQLEKSRLLSDRFSAERPKGSFSTLEIQRTEQGDSAMYLCASSLDYREQYFGPGTRLTVT.